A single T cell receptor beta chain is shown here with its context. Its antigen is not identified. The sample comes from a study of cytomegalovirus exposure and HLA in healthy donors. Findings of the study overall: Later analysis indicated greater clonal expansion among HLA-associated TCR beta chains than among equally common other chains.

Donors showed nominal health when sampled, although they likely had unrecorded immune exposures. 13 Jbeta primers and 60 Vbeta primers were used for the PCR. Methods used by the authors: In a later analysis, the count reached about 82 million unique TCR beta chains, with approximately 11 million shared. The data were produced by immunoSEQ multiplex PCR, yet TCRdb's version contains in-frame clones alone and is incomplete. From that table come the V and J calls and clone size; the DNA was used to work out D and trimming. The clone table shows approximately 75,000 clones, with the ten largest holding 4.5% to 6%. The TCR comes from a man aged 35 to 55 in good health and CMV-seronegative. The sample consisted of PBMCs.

For the CDR3, the DNA is TGTGCCAGCTCCGAACAGGGGGCTGGGAATCAGCCCCAGCATTTT. It is translated as CASSEQGAGNQPQHF. The V call is TRBV19, the J call TRBJ1-5, with TRBD1 identical over 9 bases. Germline CDR1 reads LNHDA; CDR2 reads SQIVND (reference sequence). The CDR3 is 15 residues long. With 9 bases clipped from V and 4 bases from J, the junction kept 10 bases outside the gene matches.